The 30 T cell receptor beta chains below were found in one sample sequenced in a study of PD-1 blockade in mismatch repair-deficient tumors. Sequenced by immunoSEQ multiplex PCR; TCRdb stores in-frame clones only, minus some. The sample has about 84,000 clones, roughly 80% seen once. The sequenced sample was peripheral blood, obtained 12 weeks after starting pembrolizumab. Receptors originate from an adult with mismatch repair-deficient cancer.

This clone was counted once. The chain links TRBV6-5 to TRBJ1-2; 9 nucleotides match TRBD1. Germline V lookup: CDR1 MNHEY, CDR2 SVGAGI. This CDR3 comprises 14 residues. After removal of 5 bases from V and 2 bases from J, the junction contained 3 bases not matched to a gene. CDR3 DNA: TGTGCCAGCAGTGCAGACAGGGGGAACTATGGCTACACCTTC. Amino acid sequence: CASSADRGNYGYTF.

The chain combines TRBV27 with TRBJ2-1, with D perhaps TRBD2 (6 bases). Per the germline V gene, CDR1 is MNHEY and CDR2 is SMNVEV (reference sequence). The CDR3 loop spans 16 amino acids. V was trimmed by 5 bases and J by 1 base, leaving 15 bases between them. DNA of the CDR3: TGTGCCAGCAGTCTACGTGGGACTGGGTCCTACAATGAGCAGTTCTTC. This codes for CASSLRGTGSYNEQFF.

J is TRBJ1-5 and V is TRBV4-2; D gene ambiguous. Trimming removed 0 bases from V and 6 bases from J, with 9 bases in between. The length of the CDR3 is 14 residues. Germline loops: CDR1 LGHNA, CDR2 YNFKEQ. This chain's CDR3 is CASSQEVGIQPQHF. In nucleotides, the CDR3 is TGTGCCAGCAGCCAAGAGGTTGGGATTCAGCCCCAGCATTTT.

The chain combines TRBV6-1 with TRBJ2-2; no clear D. The CDR3 contains 13 residues. Germline-derived CDR1 and CDR2 are MNHNS and SASEGT. Trimming removed 10 bases at V and 7 bases at J, with 16 bases between. CDR3 coding DNA: TGTGCCATCAACCCTAACAGCATCGGGGAGCTGTTTTTT. Its protein product is CAINPNSIGELFF.

The chain employs TRBV9 and TRBJ2-7; D ambiguous. V lost 3 bases and J lost 3, with 16 bases in between. The CDR3 is 15 residues long. The V gene's germline CDR1 is SGDLS and CDR2 YYNGEE. The CDR3 protein is CASSATDRTFYEQYF. The DNA for the CDR3 is TGTGCCAGCAGCGCCACAGATAGGACCTTCTACGAGCAGTACTTC.

The rearrangement joins TRBV15 to TRBJ2-5; TRBD2 agrees at 12 bases. Trimming removed 5 bases from V and 3 bases from J; junction bases left unmatched: 4. CDR3 length equals 15 residues. Per the germline V gene, CDR1 is LNHNV and CDR2 is YYDKDF (reference sequence). CDR3 protein: CATSGWTSGKETQYF. In nucleotides, the CDR3 is TGTGCCACCAGCGGGTGGACTAGCGGGAAAGAGACCCAGTACTTC.

The chain employs TRBV6-5 and TRBJ2-5, with 8 bases matching TRBD2. V was clipped by 4 bases and J by 2 bases; unmatched bases: 6. Germline CDR1 MNHEY, CDR2 SVGAGI. The CDR3 contains 15 residues. CDR3 protein: CASSSLTSAQETQYF. The CDR3, as DNA: TGTGCCAGCAGTTCCTTGACTAGCGCGCAAGAGACCCAGTACTTC.

The J gene is TRBJ2-1, the V gene TRBV5-6; TRBD1 might be the D (6 bases). The CDR3 is made up of 14 amino acids. The germline V gene encodes CDR1 SGHDT and CDR2 YYEEEE. V lost 5 bases and J 1 base, leaving 10 bases between the germline ends. The CDR3 nucleotides are TGTGCCAGCAGTAAAGGGGGTTCCTACAATGAGCAGTTCTTC. Its protein product is CASSKGGSYNEQFF. The whole variable domain, remainder taken from reference TRBV5-6 and TRBJ2-1, is DAGVTQSPTHLIKTRGQQVTLRCSPKSGHDTVSWYQQALGQGPQFIFQYYEEEERQRGNFPDRFSGHQFPNYSSELNVNALLLGDSALYLCASSKGGSYNEQFFGPGTRLTVL.

The chain has TRBV9 and TRBJ2-5; 7 positions agree with TRBD1. V gave up 4 bases and J gave up 2 bases; unmatched junction bases: 8. Germline V gene data show CDR1 as SGDLS and CDR2 as YYNGEE. The CDR3 covers 15 residues. Written as DNA, the CDR3 is TGTGCCAGCAGCAAAGGTGACAGGGATCAAGAGACCCAGTACTTC. Translated: CASSKGDRDQETQYF.

The rearrangement uses TRBV14 and TRBJ2-2; 8 bases are a match to TRBD2. The CDR3 totals 18 residues. J was trimmed by 0 bases and V by 4 bases; bases with no gene match: 10. Germline loops: CDR1 SGHDN, CDR2 FVKESK. CDR3 sequence (DNA): TGTGCCAGCAGCCCGATAAATAGCGGGACCGCGAACACCGGGGAGCTGTTTTTT. It specifies CASSPINSGTANTGELFF.

The rearrangement joins TRBV5-5 to TRBJ2-7; D gene unclear. V was pared by 0 bases and J by 1 base, with 8 bases between. The CDR3 is made up of 14 amino acids. Germline V gives CDR1 SGHKS, CDR2 YYEKEE (reference sequence). As DNA, the CDR3 is TGTGCCAGCAGCTTGGATGCAGCTTCCTACGAGCAGTACTTC. This encodes CASSLDAASYEQYF.

The chain has TRBV6-1 and TRBJ1-2; no clear D gene. Germline CDR1 and CDR2: MNHNS and SASEGT. The CDR3 spans 13 residues. V lost 0 bases to trimming and J lost 8 bases, with 10 bases between them. For the CDR3, the DNA is TGTGCCAGCAGTGAAGCTTACCGAGGCGGCTACACCTTC. Protein product: CASSEAYRGGYTF.

The rearrangement uses TRBV7-3 and TRBJ2-5; a possible D gene is TRBD2 (7 bases). This CDR3 contains 14 residues. Looked up from germline, CDR1 is SGHTA and CDR2 is FQGTGA. Trimming stripped 2 bases from V and 7 bases from J, with 14 bases between. CDR3 nucleotide sequence: TGTGCCAGCAGCTTATATGGGGGGGCGGGGACCCAGTACTTC. Encoded protein: CASSLYGGAGTQYF. Full variable domain (missing parts from reference TRBV7-3 and TRBJ2-5): GAGVSQTPSNKVTEKGKYVELRCDPISGHTALYWYRQSLGQGPEFLIYFQGTGAADDSGLPNDRFFAVRPEGSVSTLKIQRTERGDSAVYLCASSLYGGAGTQYFGPGTRLLVL.

The rearrangement links TRBV19 to TRBJ1-5, with 8 positions matching TRBD1. Germline CDR1 and CDR2: LNHDA and SQIVND (reference sequence). V was pared by 5 bases and J by 6 bases, with 15 bases of the junction left unmatched. The CDR3 contains 17 residues. The DNA of the CDR3 is TGTGCCAGTAGTCCGAGGAGCGGGACAGGAGGGCGTCAGCCCCAGCATTTT. It is translated as CASSPRSGTGGRQPQHF.

V gene TRBV5-6 combines with J gene TRBJ2-3; the D gene is possibly TRBD1 (6 bases). V dropped 4 bases and J dropped 3 bases, with 15 bases sitting between them. The CDR3 is 15 amino acids. Germline V gives CDR1 SGHDT, CDR2 YYEEEE. CDR3 sequence: CASSPTGWDTDTQYF. The CDR3 nucleotides read TGTGCCAGCAGCCCAACAGGGTGGGATACAGATACGCAGTATTTT.

This clone occurred once. The chain has TRBV7-6 and TRBJ2-2; D uncertain. V was shortened by 1 base and J by 2 bases, with 8 bases between the two germline ends. The CDR3 extends over 15 amino acids. The germline CDR1 and CDR2 sequences are SGHVS and FNYEAQ. The CDR3 is CASSLGTTNTGELFF. The CDR3 bases are TGTGCCAGCAGCTTAGGGACCACCAACACCGGGGAGCTGTTTTTT. The full variable domain, its missing parts supplied by reference TRBV7-6 and TRBJ2-2, is GAGVSQSPRYKVTKRGQDVALRCDPISGHVSLYWYRQALGQGPEFLTYFNYEAQQDKSGLPNDRFSAERPEGSISTLTIQRTEQRDSAMYRCASSLGTTNTGELFFGEGSRLTVL.

In DNA form, the CDR3 reads TGTGCCAGCAGCGTACGGGCAGGGGGCCCGACGGATACGCAGTATTTT. This encodes CASSVRAGGPTDTQYF. This chain connects TRBV9 to TRBJ2-3; 8 bases line up with TRBD1. V gave up 1 base and J gave up 6 bases; unmatched junction bases: 10. Germline V lookup: CDR1 SGDLS, CDR2 YYNGEE. The CDR3 sequence is 16 residues long.

The J gene is TRBJ1-2, the V gene TRBV30, with TRBD1 matching over 8 bases. The CDR3 loop spans 13 amino acids. CDR1 is GTSNPN, CDR2 SVGIG, per germline (reference sequence). The V gene end was trimmed by 6 bases and the J gene end by 3 bases; junction bases not matched to a gene: 6. The CDR3 sequence: CACAGGADYGYTF. In nucleotides, the CDR3 is TGTGCCTGTGCAGGGGGCGCGGACTATGGCTACACCTTC. Together with reference TRBV30 and TRBJ1-2, the CDR3 gives the full variable domain: SQTIHQWPATLVQPVGSPLSLECTVEGTSNPNLYWYRQAAGRGLQLLFYSVGIGQISSEVPQNLSASRPQDRQFILSSKKLLLSDSGFYLCACAGGADYGYTFGSGTRLTVV.

V gene TRBV5-3 combines with J gene TRBJ1-1; no reliable D call. Being an ORF, TRBV5-3 has a function that is uncertain. This CDR3 comprises 16 residues. The germline V and J ends were trimmed by 3 bases and 4 bases, with 19 bases remaining between them. The CDR3 loop reads CARSYGISQIITEAFF. DNA of the CDR3: TGTGCCAGAAGCTACGGGATCAGCCAAATTATCACTGAAGCTTTCTTT.

The rearrangement joins TRBV12-5 to TRBJ1-1; possible D gene TRBD1, 5 bases. With 6 bases removed from V and 2 bases from J, the gap between germline ends came to 16 bases. This CDR3 region has 15 residues. Germline lookup yields CDR1 LGHNT and CDR2 FRNRAP. CDR3 sequence reads: CASGADKRGNTEAFF. The CDR3 DNA is TGTGCTAGTGGGGCCGATAAGAGGGGTAACACTGAAGCTTTCTTT.

The chain combines TRBV6-1 with TRBJ2-7; 9 positions match TRBD1. Unmatched junction bases numbered 12, after V lost 6 bases and J lost 6 bases. Germline lookup yields CDR1 MNHNS and CDR2 SASEGT. CDR3 size: 15 residues. The CDR3 protein is CASRPPGQGTSEQYF. CDR3 bases: TGTGCCAGCAGACCCCCGGGACAGGGCACGTCCGAGCAGTACTTC.

This chain links TRBV7-9 with TRBJ1-1; no reliable D call. The CDR3 covers 11 residues. The V end lost 2 bases, the J end lost 5 bases, and 3 bases lay between the germline ends. Germline CDR1 SEHNR, CDR2 FQNEAQ (reference sequence). CDR3 in amino acids: CASSLFTEAFF. DNA of the CDR3: TGTGCCAGCAGCTTATTTACTGAAGCTTTCTTT.

This clone was recorded once. In nucleotides, the CDR3 is TGTGCCAGCGGGTCTCCTTCGCGCGGGGTGCAGTTCTTC. It translates to CASGSPSRGVQFF. The chain has TRBV28 and TRBJ2-1; a possible D gene is TRBD2 (6 bases). The germline V gene has CDR1 MDHEN and CDR2 SYDVKM. V dropped 8 bases and J dropped 12 bases, with 20 bases sitting between them. The CDR3 length is 13 residues.

V usage is TRBV6-5 and J usage is TRBJ2-7; D unclear. Per germline, CDR1 MNHEY and CDR2 SVGAGI. The V gene lost 5 bases and the J gene lost 3 bases, with 11 bases spanning the gap. The CDR3 is 13 amino acids. CDR3 nucleotide sequence: TGTGCCAGCAGTAGACTGAACCTCTACGAGCAGTACTTC. It specifies CASSRLNLYEQYF.

The count of this clone is one. The chain uses TRBV5-1 and TRBJ1-1; possibly TRBD1 for D (5 bases). Germline CDR1 and CDR2: SGHRS and YFSETQ. Between the trimmed V and J ends, which lost 0 bases and 7 bases, there was a span of 10 bases. This CDR3 region has 13 residues. The DNA of the CDR3 is TGCGCCAGCAGCTTGGTGAGGGGCAATGAAGCTTTCTTT. It translates to CASSLVRGNEAFF. The full variable domain, with the rest looked up from reference TRBV5-1 and TRBJ1-1, is KAGVTQTPRYLIKTRGQQVTLSCSPISGHRSVSWYQQTPGQGLQFLFEYFSETQRNKGNFPGRFSGRQFSNSRSEMNVSTLELGDSALYLCASSLVRGNEAFFGQGTRLTVV.

The V call is TRBV14, the J call TRBJ2-1; D could derive from TRBD1 or TRBD2 (5 bases each). Trimming stripped 1 base from V and 4 bases from J, with 17 bases between. CDR1 and CDR2 from the germline V gene are SGHDN and FVKESK. The CDR3 spans 17 residues. The CDR3 spells CASSQVSGPRWYNEQFF. The CDR3 DNA follows: TGTGCCAGCAGCCAAGTATCGGGGCCACGGTGGTACAATGAGCAGTTCTTC.

CDR3 sequence reads: CASSSSLAPRGGELFF. The CDR3 DNA is TGTGCCAGCAGTTCCTCACTAGCGCCGAGGGGCGGGGAGCTGTTTTTT. This chain uses TRBV27 with TRBJ2-2; 7 bases map to TRBD2. V trimming: 4 bases; J trimming: 7 bases; junction bases outside the gene matches: 12. Germline V gene lookup returns CDR1 MNHEY and CDR2 SMNVEV (reference sequence). The CDR3 consists of 16 residues.

The gene calls are TRBV11-2 and TRBJ2-5; tentatively, D is TRBD1 (6 bases). Germline lookup yields CDR1 SGHAT and CDR2 FQNNGV. V was cut by 3 bases and J by 4 bases, with 15 bases left in between. The CDR3 has 15 residues. Here the CDR3 reads CASSLAGTFRETQYF. CDR3 coding DNA: TGTGCCAGCAGCTTGGCTGGGACATTTCGAGAGACCCAGTACTTC.

This chain connects TRBV30 to TRBJ2-1, with TRBD2 identical over 10 bases. The CDR3 length is 19 residues. Germline CDR1 reads GTSNPN; CDR2 reads SVGIG (reference sequence). The ends lost 3 bases at V and 0 bases at J; junction bases unmatched: 14. Written as DNA, the CDR3 is TGTGCCTGGAGCCCCTCACCCAGTAGCGGGAGGCTCTCCTACAATGAGCAGTTCTTC. Protein: CAWSPSPSSGRLSYNEQFF.

This clone was seen more than once but under ten times. V and J are TRBV5-8 and TRBJ2-1; 7 bases are shared with TRBD1. Losses at the gene ends were 2 bases for V and 16 bases for J; bases not matched to a gene: 9. Germline V gene lookup returns CDR1 SGHTS and CDR2 YDEGEE. This CDR3 has 12 residues. For the CDR3, the DNA is TGTGCCAGCAGCTTAATAGAGACAGGGAGTTTCTTC. Translated: CASSLIETGSFF. The entire variable domain, with the rest obtained from reference TRBV5-8 and TRBJ2-1, is as follows: EAGVTQSPTHLIKTRGQQATLRCSPISGHTSVYWYQQALGLGLQFLLWYDEGEERNRGNFPPRFSGRQFPNYSSELNVNALELEDSALYLCASSLIETGSFFGPGTRLTVL.